Below, 15 T cell receptor beta chains from the same sample are listed, as sequenced in a study of T cells after yellow fever vaccination. Via MiXCR, TCRdb re-called the 5' RACE reads, giving one row per CDR3 protein. The sample lists 300,000 to 350,000 distinct CDR3 sequences, approximately 8% occurring once. The sample in question was PBMCs, obtained more than 35 days after the first yellow fever vaccination. These receptors all come from a man between 18 and 29 years old who received the YFV17D yellow fever vaccine.

The chain recombines TRBV5-1 with TRBJ2-3, with D possibly being TRBD1 (6 bases). This CDR3 is 15 amino acids long. CDR1 SGHRS and CDR2 YFSETQ come from the germline V gene. V lost 3 bases to trimming and J lost 5 bases, with 16 bases between them. The CDR3 here is CASSSSPRGQDTQYF. In DNA, the CDR3 is TGCGCCAGCAGCTCAAGCCCCAGGGGTCAAGATACGCAGTATTTT.

This clonotype was picked up a small number of times. V usage is TRBV13 and J usage is TRBJ2-7, with no clear D. Between the trimmed V and J ends, which lost 2 bases and 0 bases, there was a span of 5 bases. The CDR3 length is 13 residues. The V gene's germline CDR1 is PRHDT and CDR2 FYEKMQ (reference sequence). The CDR3: CASSLRSSYEQYV. The CDR3 nucleotides are TGTGCCAGCAGCTTAAGGAGCTCCTACGAGCAGTACGTC.

The chain is built from TRBV7-9 and TRBJ2-5; D is ambiguous. CDR3 length: 13 amino acids. Germline V CDR1 and CDR2: SEHNR, FQNEAQ (reference sequence). Trimming pared 5 bases from V and 5 bases from J, leaving 12 bases between. The DNA of the CDR3 is TGTGCCAGCAGCGACCCAACGCAGGAGACCCAGTACTTC. This codes for CASSDPTQETQYF.

This clonotype was counted between two and nine times. V usage is TRBV12-3 or TRBV12-4 and J usage is TRBJ1-2; the D is unclear. The length of the CDR3 is 15 residues. V was shortened by 3 bases and J by 8 bases, with 19 bases between the two germline ends. CDR3 residues: CASSFRRLKRQGYTF. The CDR3 region has the DNA TGTGCCAGCAGTTTTCGAAGACTTAAAAGGCAGGGCTACACCTTC.

This clonotype was seen only a few times. The chain has TRBV6-2 or TRBV6-3 and TRBJ2-4; D possibly corresponds to TRBD2 (5 bases). The CDR3 consists of 15 residues. Germline values: CDR1 MNHEY, CDR2 SVGEGT. The ends were cut back, 8 bases at V and 1 base at J, with 15 bases in the middle. The CDR3 spells CASALRTGAKNIQYF. The DNA for the CDR3 is TGTGCCAGCGCCCTTCGGACTGGGGCCAAAAACATTCAGTACTTC.

The chain links TRBV21-1 to TRBJ2-7; TRBD1 was called by the table and not checked on the DNA. TRBV21-1 is flagged as a pseudogene. This CDR3 has 14 residues. CDR3 sequence: CASSNGTGTYEQYV. CDR3 sequence (DNA): TGTGCCAGCAGCAATGGGACAGGGACCTACGAGCAGTACGTC.

The rearrangement uses TRBV11-2 and TRBJ2-1; 7 nucleotides agree with TRBD2. The germline gives CDR1 SGHAT, CDR2 FQNNGV. The CDR3 consists of 15 residues. V lost 5 bases and J lost 0; bases outside the gene matches: 4. This chain's CDR3 is CASSPGRGSYNEQFF. Here the CDR3 DNA reads TGTGCCAGCAGCCCAGGGAGGGGCTCCTACAATGAGCAGTTCTTC.

In this sample, this clonotype turned up a few times. J is TRBJ1-3 and V is TRBV4-3; no reliable D call. CDR3 length equals 14 residues. The germline V and J ends were trimmed by 1 base and 6 bases, with 10 bases remaining between them. Germline-derived CDR1 and CDR2 are LGHNA and YSLEER. DNA of the CDR3: TGCGCCAGCAGCCAAGGGGAGGTTTTAAACACCATATATTTT. It yields the protein CASSQGEVLNTIYF.

The gene calls are TRBV20-1 and TRBJ2-3; the D is unclear. V lost 0 bases to trimming and J lost 4 bases, with 8 bases between them. The CDR3 is made up of 13 amino acids. CDR1 and CDR2 (germline): DFQATT, SNEGSKA (reference sequence). This chain's CDR3 is CSARDPIPDTQYF. CDR3 nucleotide sequence: TGCAGTGCTAGAGATCCGATTCCAGATACGCAGTATTTT.

This clonotype has more than one count but fewer than ten. CDR3 protein: CASSFKGIAGELFF. The CDR3 DNA is TGTGCCAGCAGTTTTAAGGGGATAGCCGGGGAGCTGTTTTTT. This chain connects TRBV27 to TRBJ2-2; maybe TRBD1 (5 bases). V dropped 3 bases and J dropped 6 bases, with 11 bases sitting between them. The CDR3 runs 14 residues. Looked up from germline, CDR1 is MNHEY and CDR2 is SMNVEV (reference sequence).

The V and J genes are TRBV7-9 and TRBJ1-1, with a tentative D call TRBD1 (5 bases). This CDR3 comprises 17 residues. V was pared by 0 bases and J by 1 base, with 15 bases between. The V gene's germline CDR1 is SEHNR and CDR2 FQNEAQ (reference sequence). DNA of the CDR3: TGTGCCAGCAGCTTAGCATCGGCCGAGAGGGGGAACACTGAAGCTTTCTTT. Its protein product is CASSLASAERGNTEAFF.

The chain recombines TRBV7-8 with TRBJ2-7; 7 positions agree with TRBD1. Losses at the gene ends were 5 bases for V and 3 bases for J; bases not matched to a gene: 4. CDR3 length: 13 amino acids. The germline gives CDR1 SGHVS, CDR2 FQNEAQ. The CDR3 spells CASSPRTGYEQYV. The CDR3 DNA reads as TGTGCCAGCAGCCCAAGGACAGGCTACGAGCAGTACGTC.

The table lists this clonotype with a few counts. The J gene is TRBJ1-2, the V gene TRBV4-2; the match to TRBD1 covers 10 bases. V dropped 3 bases and J dropped 5; count of bases not matched to a gene: 15. Germline V gene lookup returns CDR1 LGHNA and CDR2 YNFKEQ. The CDR3 totals 18 residues. The CDR3, as DNA: TGTGCCAGCAGCCATTGGGACAGGGGAATAATGACCATTTATGGCTACACCTTC. Translating it yields CASSHWDRGIMTIYGYTF.

This clonotype has ten or more counts. The V gene is TRBV5-1, the J gene TRBJ2-2, with a tentative D call TRBD1 (6 bases). Between the trimmed V and J ends, which lost 1 base and 1 base, there was a span of 11 bases. The CDR3 length is 16 residues. The V gene's germline CDR1 is SGHRS and CDR2 YFSETQ. Here the CDR3 reads CASSLFGTQNTGELFF. The CDR3 nucleotides read TGCGCCAGCAGCTTGTTTGGGACACAGAACACCGGGGAGCTGTTTTTT.

This clonotype was picked up a small number of times. The rearrangement uses TRBV7-8 and TRBJ2-5; 7 positions agree with TRBD2. The CDR3 is made up of 12 amino acids. Germline loops: CDR1 SGHVS, CDR2 FQNEAQ. Trimming took 7 bases from V and 5 from J; bases not matched to a gene: 4. The chain's CDR3 is CASTMGGETQYF. Written as DNA, the CDR3 is TGTGCCAGCACAATGGGGGGGGAGACCCAGTACTTC.